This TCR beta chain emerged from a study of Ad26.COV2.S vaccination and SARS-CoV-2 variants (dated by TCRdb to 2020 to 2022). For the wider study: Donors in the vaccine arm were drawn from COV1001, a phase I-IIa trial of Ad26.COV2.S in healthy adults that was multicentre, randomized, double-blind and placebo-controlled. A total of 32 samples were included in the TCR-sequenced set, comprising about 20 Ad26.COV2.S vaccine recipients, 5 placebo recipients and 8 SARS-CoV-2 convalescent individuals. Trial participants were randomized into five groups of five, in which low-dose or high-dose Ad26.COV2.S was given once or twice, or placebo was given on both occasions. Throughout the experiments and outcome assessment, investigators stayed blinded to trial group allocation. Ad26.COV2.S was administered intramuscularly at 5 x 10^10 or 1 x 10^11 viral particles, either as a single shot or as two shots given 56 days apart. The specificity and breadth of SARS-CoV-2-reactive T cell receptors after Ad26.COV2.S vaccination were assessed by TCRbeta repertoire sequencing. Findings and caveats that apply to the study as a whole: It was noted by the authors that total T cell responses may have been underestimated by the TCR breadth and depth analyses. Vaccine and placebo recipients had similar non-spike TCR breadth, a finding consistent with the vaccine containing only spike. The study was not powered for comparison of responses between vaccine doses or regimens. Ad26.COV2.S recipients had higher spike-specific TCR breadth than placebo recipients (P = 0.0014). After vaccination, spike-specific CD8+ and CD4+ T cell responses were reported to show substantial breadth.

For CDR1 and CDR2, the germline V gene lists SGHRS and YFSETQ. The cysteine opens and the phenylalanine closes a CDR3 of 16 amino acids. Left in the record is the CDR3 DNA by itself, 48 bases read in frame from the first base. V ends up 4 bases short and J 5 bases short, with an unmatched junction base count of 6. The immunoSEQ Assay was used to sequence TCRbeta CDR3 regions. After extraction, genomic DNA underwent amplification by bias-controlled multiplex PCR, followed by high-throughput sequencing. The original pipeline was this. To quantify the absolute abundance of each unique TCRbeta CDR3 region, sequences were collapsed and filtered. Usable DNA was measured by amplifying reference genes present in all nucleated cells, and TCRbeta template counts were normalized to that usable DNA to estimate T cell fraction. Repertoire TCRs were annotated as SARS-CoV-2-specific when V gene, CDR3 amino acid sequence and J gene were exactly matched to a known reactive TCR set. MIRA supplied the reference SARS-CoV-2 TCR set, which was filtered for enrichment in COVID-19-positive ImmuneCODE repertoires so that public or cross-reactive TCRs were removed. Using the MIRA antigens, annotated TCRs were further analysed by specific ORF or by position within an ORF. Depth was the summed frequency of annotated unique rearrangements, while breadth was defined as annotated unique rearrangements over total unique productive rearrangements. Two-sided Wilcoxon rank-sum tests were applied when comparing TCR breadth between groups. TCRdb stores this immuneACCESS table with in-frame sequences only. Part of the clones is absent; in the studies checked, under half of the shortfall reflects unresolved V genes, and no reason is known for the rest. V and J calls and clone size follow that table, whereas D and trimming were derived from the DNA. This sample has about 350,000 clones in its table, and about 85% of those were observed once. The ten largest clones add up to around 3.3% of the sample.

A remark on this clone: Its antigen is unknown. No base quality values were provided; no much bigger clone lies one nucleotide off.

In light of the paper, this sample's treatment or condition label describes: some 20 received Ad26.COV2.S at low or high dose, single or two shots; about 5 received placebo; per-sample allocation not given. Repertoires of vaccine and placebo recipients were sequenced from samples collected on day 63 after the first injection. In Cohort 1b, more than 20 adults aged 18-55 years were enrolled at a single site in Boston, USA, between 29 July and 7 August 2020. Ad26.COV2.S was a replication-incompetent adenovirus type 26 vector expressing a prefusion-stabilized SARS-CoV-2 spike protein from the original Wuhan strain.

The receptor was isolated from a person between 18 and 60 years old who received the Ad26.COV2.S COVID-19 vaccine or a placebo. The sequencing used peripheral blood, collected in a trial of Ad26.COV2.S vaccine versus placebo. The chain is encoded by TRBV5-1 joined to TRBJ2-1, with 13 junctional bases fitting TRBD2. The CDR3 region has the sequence CASSPPLAGGDNEQFF. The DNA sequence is TGCGCCAGCAGCCCCCCACTAGCGGGAGGGGACAATGAGCAGTTCTTC. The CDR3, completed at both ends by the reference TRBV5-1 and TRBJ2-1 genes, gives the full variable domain KAGVTQTPRYLIKTRGQQVTLSCSPISGHRSVSWYQQTPGQGLQFLFEYFSETQRNKGNFPGRFSGRQFSNSRSEMNVSTLELGDSALYLCASSPPLAGGDNEQFFGPGTRLTVL.